This passage covers 21 T cell receptor beta chains from one sample sequenced in a study of shared clonotypes between healthy human individuals (dated by TCRdb to about 2020). Receptors were amplified or captured by the immunoSEQ multiplex PCR assay. Not all clones reach the TCRdb copy of this immuneACCESS table, which keeps in-frame sequences only. Checked studies attribute under half of the gap to unresolved V genes and leave the rest unexplained. The sample has a few million clones on record, about nine tenths of them singletons. Jointly, the top ten make up around 0.4% of the sample. The sample was naive CD4+ T cells from PBMCs. The sample's cell subset or site label, decoded: CD45RA+ positively selected. The origin of the receptors is a young man in good health. Some clones in this sample may be carry-over from other donors' samples.

The chain joins TRBV4-2 to TRBJ1-2; D may be TRBD1 (5 bases). Looked up from germline, CDR1 is LGHNA and CDR2 is YNFKEQ. V was cut by 4 bases and J by 0 bases, with 15 bases left in between. The CDR3 runs 16 residues. The CDR3, as DNA: TGTGCCAGCAGCCCAGTCTCAGGGTACGCTAACTATGGCTACACCTTC. This sequence encodes CASSPVSGYANYGYTF.

This clone was observed a handful of times. This chain connects TRBV19 to TRBJ1-1; tentatively, D is TRBD1 (6 bases). The V and J ends lost 3 bases and 0 bases respectively, with 11 bases between them. Germline CDR1 and CDR2: LNHDA and SQIVND (reference sequence). The CDR3 runs to 15 residues. The DNA for the CDR3 is TGTGCCAGTAGTATCAGGGGAGATATGAACACTGAAGCTTTCTTT. Translated: CASSIRGDMNTEAFF.

CDR3 coding DNA: TGTGCCTGGAGCGCAGAGATACTCTCTGGGGCCAACGTCCTGACTTTC. This codes for CAWSAEILSGANVLTF. The rearrangement uses TRBV30 and TRBJ2-6; no firm D call. CDR1 and CDR2 from the germline V gene are GTSNPN and SVGIG (reference sequence). V lost 3 bases and J 0 bases, leaving 12 bases between the germline ends. CDR3 length: 16 residues.

The chain carries TRBV2 and TRBJ1-3; 10 positions match TRBD1. The CDR3 runs 17 residues. Germline V gene data show CDR1 as SNHLY and CDR2 as FYNNEI. Unmatched junction bases numbered 15, after V lost 5 bases and J lost 8 bases. The CDR3 DNA is TGTGCCAGCAGTCATCGGGCCCTTGGACAGGGGGGAGACACCATATATTTT. Encoded protein: CASSHRALGQGGDTIYF.

The CDR3 loop reads CASSLKVSYEQYF. The CDR3 region has the DNA TGTGCCAGCAGTTTAAAGGTCTCCTACGAGCAGTACTTC. V is TRBV27 and J is TRBJ2-7; D remains ambiguous. CDR3 size: 13 residues. Trimming took off 2 bases at V and 0 bases at J, with 5 bases between the two ends. Germline V gene data show CDR1 as MNHEY and CDR2 as SMNVEV (reference sequence).

This clone is a singleton in its sample. V and J are TRBV25-1 and TRBJ2-1, with 10 bases that match TRBD2. In germline, CDR1 is MGHDK, CDR2 SYGVNS. With V trimmed by 3 bases and J by 7 bases, 12 bases remained unmatched. This CDR3 has 17 residues. CDR3 in DNA: TGTGCCAGCAGTGATTCCTCGGCTAGCGGGAGAGTGAATGAGCAGTTCTTC. Its translation: CASSDSSASGRVNEQFF.

The rearrangement uses TRBV7-2 and TRBJ2-5; D unclear. V lost 5 bases and J 4 bases, leaving 5 bases between the germline ends. In germline, CDR1 is SGHTA, CDR2 FQGNSA. This CDR3 has 11 residues. Written as DNA, the CDR3 is TGTGCCAGCAGCGCCTTAGAGACCCAGTACTTC. This translates into CASSALETQYF. The whole variable domain, filled in from reference TRBV7-2 and TRBJ2-5, reads GAGVSQSPSNKVTEKGKDVELRCDPISGHTALYWYRQSLGQGLEFLIYFQGNSAPDKSGLPSDRFSAERTGGSVSTLTIQRTQQEDSAVYLCASSALETQYFGPGTRLLVL.

This chain joins TRBV29-1 and TRBJ2-7; D not certain. V shed 4 bases and J shed 4 bases, with 14 bases lying between them. The V gene's germline CDR1 is SQVTM and CDR2 ANQGSEA. CDR3 size: 13 residues. The CDR3 nucleotides read TGCAGCGTTGTAGGCCGGTCTGGATACGAGCAGTACTTC. It translates to CSVVGRSGYEQYF.

This chain connects TRBV28 to TRBJ1-2; no reliable D call. The V end lost 6 bases, the J end lost 8 bases, and 16 bases lay between the germline ends. CDR1 and CDR2 from the germline V gene are MDHEN and SYDVKM. The CDR3 contains 13 residues. The CDR3 is CASRSLVFLGYTF. DNA of the CDR3: TGTGCCAGCAGATCGCTGGTTTTCCTCGGCTACACCTTC.

The J gene is TRBJ2-4, the V gene TRBV2, with D perhaps being TRBD1 or TRBD2 (6 bases each). Trimming cost V 5 bases and J 6 bases, with 20 bases left between them. This CDR3 contains 16 residues. The V gene's germline CDR1 is SNHLY and CDR2 FYNNEI. CDR3 region: CASSHGGGGQTNIQYF. For the CDR3, the DNA is TGTGCCAGCAGTCACGGTGGGGGAGGACAGACAAACATTCAGTACTTC.

This chain connects TRBV10-3 to TRBJ1-5, with 9 bases matching TRBD1. Germline V CDR1 and CDR2: ENHRY, SYGVKD. The CDR3 extends over 16 amino acids. Losses at the gene ends were 3 bases for V and 4 bases for J; bases not matched to a gene: 7. The CDR3 loop is CAISEETGGINQPQHF. The CDR3 DNA reads TGTGCCATCAGTGAAGAGACAGGGGGGATTAATCAGCCCCAGCATTTT.

This chain connects TRBV11-1 to TRBJ2-1; possible D gene TRBD2, 5 bases. This CDR3 region has 13 residues. The germline CDR1 and CDR2 sequences are SGHAT and FQDESV (reference sequence). Trimming shortened V by 1 base and J by 8 bases, and 9 bases separated the two germline ends. Here the CDR3 DNA reads TGTGCCAGCAGCTTAGGAGGGCTAGATGAGCAGTTCTTC. It is translated as CASSLGGLDEQFF.

This clone was seen a single time. The chain combines TRBV9 with TRBJ2-7; either TRBD1 or TRBD2 may fit D (5 bases each). Deletions cut 2 bases from V and 7 bases from J, with 13 bases between. This CDR3 has 13 amino acids. From germline, CDR1 is SGDLS and CDR2 YYNGEE. In DNA, the CDR3 is TGTGCCAGCAGCGTGGGGGAACAGTGGGAGCAGTACTTC. Protein: CASSVGEQWEQYF. The entire variable domain, with the rest obtained from reference TRBV9 and TRBJ2-7, is as follows: DSGVTQTPKHLITATGQRVTLRCSPRSGDLSVYWYQQSLDQGLQFLIQYYNGEERAKGNILERFSAQQFPDLHSELNLSSLELGDSALYFCASSVGEQWEQYFGPGTRLTVT.

The V gene is TRBV10-3, the J gene TRBJ1-2; TRBD1 might be the D (5 bases). The CDR3 extends over 15 amino acids. Trimming removed 7 bases from V and 3 bases from J, with 18 bases in between. Per germline, CDR1 ENHRY and CDR2 SYGVKD. CDR3 in DNA: TGTGCCATCACTACGGGACCACCTGGGGACTATGGCTACACCTTC. This encodes CAITTGPPGDYGYTF.

The table lists this clone with a count of one. The J gene is TRBJ2-5, the V gene TRBV2; 15 bases align to TRBD2. Per germline, CDR1 SNHLY and CDR2 FYNNEI. There are 15 residues in the CDR3. V lost 6 bases, J lost 4 bases, and 3 bases stayed unmatched. In DNA, the CDR3 is TGTGCCAGCAGCCTGGGACTAGCGGGAGGAGAGACCCAGTACTTC. Protein product: CASSLGLAGGETQYF.

The V call is TRBV6-6, the J call TRBJ1-2, with D maybe TRBD1 (5 bases). V lost 1 base to trimming and J lost 4 bases, with 7 bases between them. Germline CDR1 reads MNHNY; CDR2 reads SVGAGI (reference sequence). There are 13 residues in the CDR3. CDR3 residues: CASSYYDSYGYTF. CDR3 DNA sequence: TGTGCCAGCAGTTACTACGACAGCTATGGCTACACCTTC.

The rearrangement links TRBV10-1 to TRBJ2-3; D is possibly TRBD2 (5 bases). This CDR3 has 14 residues. The germline V and J ends were trimmed by 5 bases and 3 bases, with 12 bases remaining between them. CDR1 WNHNN and CDR2 SYGVQD come from the germline V gene (reference sequence). The CDR3 DNA reads as TGCGCCAGCAGTTTAAGGACTCTTACAGATACGCAGTATTTT. Translated, it gives CASSLRTLTDTQYF.

The V call is TRBV19, the J call TRBJ1-5; D not certain. The CDR3 has 16 amino acids. Trimming removed 6 bases at V and 4 bases at J, with 19 bases between. Germline lookup yields CDR1 LNHDA and CDR2 SQIVND (reference sequence). The CDR3: CASRALGPALNQPQHF. Written as DNA, the CDR3 is TGTGCCAGTAGGGCGCTTGGGCCAGCACTTAATCAGCCCCAGCATTTT. The full variable domain, its missing parts supplied by reference TRBV19 and TRBJ1-5, is DGGITQSPKYLFRKEGQNVTLSCEQNLNHDAMYWYRQDPGQGLRLIYYSQIVNDFQKGDIAEGYSVSREKKESFPLTVTSAQKNPTAFYLCASRALGPALNQPQHFGDGTRLSIL.

Note on this clone: The same CDR3 arises from other DNA sequences in this sample as well. The chain links TRBV7-9 to TRBJ1-2; TRBD1 agrees at 11 bases. CDR1 is SEHNR, CDR2 FQNEAQ, per germline (reference sequence). Trimming took 3 bases from V and 4 from J; bases not matched to a gene: 4. The length of the CDR3 is 15 residues. The CDR3 loop is CASSLGQGVSYGYTF. The CDR3 DNA reads TGTGCCAGCAGCTTGGGACAGGGGGTATCCTATGGCTACACCTTC.

The chain recombines TRBV5-1 with TRBJ2-2, with TRBD2 matching over 11 bases. V dropped 0 bases and J dropped 5; count of bases not matched to a gene: 6. Germline assignment: CDR1 SGHRS and CDR2 YFSETQ. CDR3 length: 17 residues. The CDR3 DNA follows: TGCGCCAGCAGCTTGGGGCTAGCGGGAGGAAGGACCGGGGAGCTGTTTTTT. Its translation: CASSLGLAGGRTGELFF.

The chain recombines TRBV10-3 with TRBJ2-4; the D is unclear. The CDR3 contains 14 residues. Germline V lookup: CDR1 ENHRY, CDR2 SYGVKD. Deletions cut 0 bases from V and 0 bases from J, with 3 bases between. CDR3 nucleotides: TGTGCCATCAGTGAGTCATCAGCCAAAAACATTCAGTACTTC. It specifies CAISESSAKNIQYF.